A single sample gave rise to the 30 T cell receptor beta chains below, sequenced in a study of blood T cell repertoires in COVID-19. Here immunoSEQ multiplex PCR was the method, and the copy in TCRdb shows in-frame clones only, minus some. Here the sample spans about 45,000 clones, 82% being singletons. The sequenced sample consisted of peripheral blood. These receptors all come from a human donor in a cohort sampled during active COVID-19.

CDR3 protein: CASSETRVGANEKLFF. The CDR3 DNA follows: TGTGCCAGCAGTGAAACCAGGGTCGGAGCTAATGAAAAACTGTTTTTT. The rearrangement uses TRBV2 and TRBJ1-4; a weak D match, TRBD1 (5 bases). Between the trimmed V and J ends, which lost 2 bases and 3 bases, there was a span of 13 bases. The CDR3 length is 16 residues. CDR1 and CDR2 (germline): SNHLY, FYNNEI. Variable domain in full (rest from reference TRBV2 and TRBJ1-4): EPEVTQTPSHQVTQMGQEVILRCVPISNHLYFYWYRQILGQKVEFLVSFYNNEISEKSEIFDDQFSVERPDGSNFTLKIRSTKLEDSAMYFCASSETRVGANEKLFFGSGTQLSVL.

The rearrangement links TRBV5-4 to TRBJ2-1, with TRBD2 matching over 10 bases. CDR1 and CDR2 (germline): SGHNT, YYREEE (reference sequence). J was trimmed by 3 bases and V by 4 bases; bases with no gene match: 4. The CDR3 consists of 15 residues. The CDR3 sequence: CASSATSGLYNEQFF. The DNA for the CDR3 is TGTGCCAGCAGCGCGACTAGCGGGCTCTACAATGAGCAGTTCTTC.

This sequence joins TRBV6-5 and TRBJ2-7; D is unclear. This CDR3 has 11 amino acids. Trimming took 6 bases from V and 7 from J, leaving 10 bases between them. CDR1 and CDR2 from the germline V gene are MNHEY and SVGAGI. The CDR3 DNA reads as TGTGCCAGCAGCTTCCGAGGAGAGCAGTACTTC. This translates into CASSFRGEQYF.

V and J are TRBV6-6 and TRBJ1-2; 10 bases agree with TRBD1. Germline loops: CDR1 MNHNY, CDR2 SVGAGI (reference sequence). J lost 0 bases, V lost 2 bases, and 3 bases had no gene match. The CDR3 runs to 16 residues. The CDR3 nucleotides read TGTGCCAGCAGTTACCGCGGGACAGGGGCTAACTATGGCTACACCTTC. Encoded protein: CASSYRGTGANYGYTF.

J is TRBJ2-3 and V is TRBV30, with TRBD2 as a possible D gene (5 bases). V was shortened by 3 bases and J by 0 bases, with 16 bases between the two germline ends. Germline V gives CDR1 GTSNPN, CDR2 SVGIG (reference sequence). The CDR3 is 16 residues long. The CDR3 here is CAWRVGSEESTDTQYF. In DNA form, the CDR3 reads TGTGCCTGGAGGGTCGGTAGCGAGGAGAGCACAGATACGCAGTATTTT.

This clone was detected only once. The chain combines TRBV15 with TRBJ2-1, with 8 bases matching TRBD2. This CDR3 comprises 18 residues. Germline V gives CDR1 LNHNV, CDR2 YYDKDF (reference sequence). V lost 0 bases and J lost 0; bases outside the gene matches: 7. CDR3 sequence reads: CATSRDLAGPSSYNEQFF. CDR3 sequence (DNA): TGTGCCACCAGCAGAGATCTAGCGGGCCCCAGCTCCTACAATGAGCAGTTCTTC.

V usage is TRBV4-2 and J usage is TRBJ2-5; the D gene is possibly TRBD1 (6 bases). Trimming stripped 0 bases from V and 7 bases from J, with 21 bases between. The germline V gene encodes CDR1 LGHNA and CDR2 YNFKEQ. The CDR3 covers 17 residues. The CDR3 region has the DNA TGTGCCAGCAGCCAAGATCATTGGGACACAACCGCGGGGACCCAGTACTTC. This encodes CASSQDHWDTTAGTQYF.

The chain couples TRBV2 to TRBJ2-3; TRBD2 might be the D (6 bases). V lost 3 bases and J 6 bases, leaving 16 bases between the germline ends. The CDR3 is 15 residues long. Germline values: CDR1 SNHLY, CDR2 FYNNEI. The CDR3 DNA is TGTGCCAGCAGTGATTGGGGCCTAGGGAGGGATACGCAGTATTTT. Protein product: CASSDWGLGRDTQYF.

This sequence joins TRBV11-2 and TRBJ2-1, with 7 bases that match TRBD2. J gave up 12 bases and V 5 bases, and 4 bases lay outside the gene matches. The germline V gene has CDR1 SGHAT and CDR2 FQNNGV. CDR3 size: 11 residues. The CDR3 nucleotides are TGTGCCAGCAGCCAGGGAGGGACGCAGTTCTTC. Protein sequence: CASSQGGTQFF.

This rearrangement joins TRBV5-4 to TRBJ1-2, with 7 bases matching TRBD1. Germline V CDR1 and CDR2: SGHNT, YYREEE (reference sequence). The CDR3 totals 13 residues. The trim removed 4 bases at V and 4 bases at J, leaving 4 bases unmatched. This CDR3 is CASSRQGGYGYTF. CDR3 DNA sequence: TGTGCCAGCAGCAGACAGGGCGGCTATGGCTACACCTTC.

The chain uses TRBV3-1 (or the pseudogene TRBV3-2) and TRBJ1-6; TRBD1 matches at 7 bases. The V segment lost 0 bases and the J segment 8 bases; nucleotides outside the gene matches: 4. This CDR3 is 15 amino acids long. Germline-derived CDR1 and CDR2 are LGHDT and YNNKEL (reference sequence). In nucleotides, the CDR3 is TGTGCCAGCAGCCAAGAGGACAGGCACCATTCACCCCTCCACTTT. Its protein is CASSQEDRHHSPLHF.

The chain uses TRBV7-7 and TRBJ2-7, with D perhaps TRBD2 (6 bases). The V gene lost 5 bases and the J gene lost 2 bases, with 13 bases spanning the gap. The germline V gene encodes CDR1 SSHAT and CDR2 FNYEAQ (reference sequence). The CDR3 consists of 14 residues. This chain's CDR3 is CASSPRGGAYEQYF. Here the CDR3 DNA reads TGTGCCAGCAGCCCTCGGGGAGGCGCCTACGAGCAGTACTTC.

The V and J genes are TRBV10-3 and TRBJ2-3; D unresolved. CDR3 size: 14 residues. Germline V gives CDR1 ENHRY, CDR2 SYGVKD. The V gene lost 10 bases and the J gene lost 4 bases, with 18 bases spanning the gap. The CDR3 protein is CATLPLETADTQYF. CDR3 DNA: TGTGCCACCCTCCCACTGGAGACGGCAGATACGCAGTATTTT.

The CDR3 sequence is CASRLVGLAEETQYF. CDR3 nucleotide sequence: TGTGCCAGCCGCCTCGTAGGGCTAGCGGAAGAGACCCAGTACTTC. The rearrangement links TRBV27 to TRBJ2-5; the match to TRBD2 covers 7 bases. The CDR3 length is 15 residues. The trim removed 8 bases at V and 3 bases at J, leaving 12 bases unmatched. Germline loops: CDR1 MNHEY, CDR2 SMNVEV (reference sequence).

The rearrangement uses TRBV30 and TRBJ1-6, with D hard to call. The CDR3 totals 14 residues. CDR1 is GTSNPN and CDR2 is SVGIG in the germline V gene (reference sequence). Trimming removed 3 bases at V and 4 bases at J, with 10 bases between. CDR3 nucleotides: TGTGCCTGGAGACCGGGGTCATATAATTCACCCCTCCACTTT. Translation: CAWRPGSYNSPLHF. Supplemented by reference TRBV30 and TRBJ1-6, the full variable domain reads SQTIHQWPATLVQPVGSPLSLECTVEGTSNPNLYWYRQAAGRGLQLLFYSVGIGQISSEVPQNLSASRPQDRQFILSSKKLLLSDSGFYLCAWRPGSYNSPLHFGNGTRLTVT.

In nucleotides, the CDR3 is TGCGCCAGCAGCGACAGGGGGCAAGAGACCCAGTACTTC. It specifies CASSDRGQETQYF. The chain couples TRBV5-1 to TRBJ2-5, with 9 bases aligning to TRBD1. Unmatched junction bases numbered 0, after V lost 4 bases and J lost 2 bases. Looked up from germline, CDR1 is SGHRS and CDR2 is YFSETQ. The CDR3 spans 13 residues.

The chain links TRBV7-9 to TRBJ2-1; 8 bases match TRBD2. The J segment lost 5 bases and the V segment lost 5 bases, leaving 17 bases of the junction unmatched. The CDR3 has 18 amino acids. CDR1 and CDR2 (germline): SEHNR, FQNEAQ (reference sequence). CDR3 amino acids: CASSTRLAGGKGDNEQFF. The CDR3, as DNA: TGTGCCAGCAGCACACGTCTGGCGGGAGGTAAAGGGGACAATGAGCAGTTCTTC.

The chain employs TRBV5-1 and TRBJ2-1; 12 nucleotides line up with TRBD2. In germline, CDR1 is SGHRS, CDR2 YFSETQ. V shed 3 bases and J 2 bases; nucleotides not matched to a gene: 3. This CDR3 is 16 amino acids long. As DNA, the CDR3 is TGCGCCAGCAGCTCTCGACTAGCGGGAGCCTACAATGAGCAGTTCTTC. Its translation: CASSSRLAGAYNEQFF.

The genes are TRBV11-2 and TRBJ1-1, with D uncertain. Trimming pared 4 bases from V and 10 bases from J, leaving 16 bases between. The CDR3 sequence is 13 residues long. In germline, CDR1 is SGHAT, CDR2 FQNNGV. This chain's CDR3 is CASSSVGLGGAFF. In DNA form, the CDR3 reads TGTGCCAGCAGCTCTGTCGGGCTGGGAGGAGCTTTCTTT.

This sequence joins TRBV21-1 and TRBJ2-1; the DNA was not compared with TRBD1, the D call given in the table. TRBV21-1 corresponds to a pseudogene. CDR3 length equals 15 residues. The DNA for the CDR3 is TGTGCCAGCAGACAGGGATCCCTGGGGTACAATGAGCAGTTCTTC. It encodes CASRQGSLGYNEQFF.

V gene TRBV19 combines with J gene TRBJ2-1; TRBD1 might be the D (6 bases). V lost 7 bases, J lost 0 bases, and 10 bases lay in between. Looked up from germline, CDR1 is LNHDA and CDR2 is SQIVND (reference sequence). This CDR3 spans 14 amino acids. CDR3 coding DNA: TGTGCCAGTATGGAGACAGGCTCCTACAATGAGCAGTTCTTC. Its protein is CASMETGSYNEQFF. Variable domain in full (rest from reference TRBV19 and TRBJ2-1): DGGITQSPKYLFRKEGQNVTLSCEQNLNHDAMYWYRQDPGQGLRLIYYSQIVNDFQKGDIAEGYSVSREKKESFPLTVTSAQKNPTAFYLCASMETGSYNEQFFGPGTRLTVL.

V and J are TRBV28 and TRBJ2-1; the D is unclear. The ends were cut back, 5 bases at V and 0 bases at J, with 14 bases in the middle. Germline V gene data show CDR1 as MDHEN and CDR2 as SYDVKM. The CDR3 extends over 16 amino acids. The CDR3 reads CASSTQRPSSYNEQFF. CDR3 nucleotide sequence: TGTGCCAGCAGTACCCAGCGACCGAGCTCCTACAATGAGCAGTTCTTC.

This clone was seen a handful of times. The chain uses TRBV4-2 and TRBJ2-3; no clear D. Germline V gene sequence: CDR1 LGHNA, CDR2 YNFKEQ. The CDR3 contains 17 residues. V was pared by 1 base and J by 4 bases, with 18 bases between. The DNA for the CDR3 is TGTGCCAGCAGCCAAGTTGGAGCTAGAGAGGTGTCAGATACGCAGTATTTT. Its translation is CASSQVGAREVSDTQYF.

The chain combines TRBV19 with TRBJ2-7; 7 bases are a match to TRBD2. With 9 bases clipped from V and 4 bases from J, the junction kept 6 bases outside the gene matches. Germline loops: CDR1 LNHDA, CDR2 SQIVND (reference sequence). There are 12 residues in the CDR3. CDR3 sequence (DNA): TGTGCCAGCGGACCTAGCGGATACGAGCAGTACTTC. Protein product: CASGPSGYEQYF.

This chain uses TRBV6-5 with TRBJ2-7, with D possibly being TRBD2 (5 bases). V was shortened by 2 bases and J by 0 bases, with 11 bases between the two germline ends. CDR3 size: 15 residues. Germline assignment: CDR1 MNHEY and CDR2 SVGAGI. The CDR3 spells CASSYGGQSSYEQYF. CDR3 sequence (DNA): TGTGCCAGCAGTTACGGCGGGCAGAGCTCCTACGAGCAGTACTTC.

The chain recombines TRBV6-5 with TRBJ1-4; 8 nucleotides align to TRBD1. Germline values: CDR1 MNHEY, CDR2 SVGAGI. The length of the CDR3 is 15 residues. With V trimmed by 6 bases and J by 3 bases, 6 bases remained unmatched. The DNA of the CDR3 is TGTGCCAGCAGGACCGACAGGGGTCCTAATGAAAAACTGTTTTTT. It is translated as CASRTDRGPNEKLFF.

The V call is TRBV4-1, the J call TRBJ2-6, with D possibly TRBD1 on 5 matching bases. Germline V CDR1 and CDR2: MGHRA, YSYEKL. The CDR3 contains 22 residues. Trimming shortened V by 0 bases and J by 0 bases, and 24 bases separated the two germline ends. DNA of the CDR3: TGCGCCAGCAGCCAAGATCCCAGGGTTAAAAGCTTTATGAGCTCTGGGGCCAACGTCCTGACTTTC. Protein product: CASSQDPRVKSFMSSGANVLTF.

The chain recombines TRBV5-1 with TRBJ2-3; D might be TRBD1 (6 bases). V was clipped by 0 bases and J by 3 bases, with 8 bases between them. Germline V CDR1 and CDR2: SGHRS, YFSETQ. The CDR3 contains 14 residues. Written as DNA, the CDR3 is TGCGCCAGCAGCTTGGACAGGGAAACAGATACGCAGTATTTT. Translating gives CASSLDRETDTQYF.

The chain carries TRBV6-5 and TRBJ2-5, with D perhaps TRBD1 (5 bases). This CDR3 is built from 15 residues. Germline lookup yields CDR1 MNHEY and CDR2 SVGAGI. Trimming removed 4 bases from V and 5 bases from J, with 17 bases in between. CDR3 protein: CASSSATSGLETQYF. The DNA of the CDR3 is TGTGCCAGCAGTTCCGCAACCTCAGGGTTGGAGACCCAGTACTTC.

This chain links TRBV19 with TRBJ1-1; D perhaps matches TRBD1 (5 bases). The germline V gene has CDR1 LNHDA and CDR2 SQIVND (reference sequence). The V and J ends lost 5 bases and 0 bases respectively, with 10 bases between them. CDR3 length equals 14 residues. The CDR3 DNA is TGTGCCAGTAGTCCCCCAGGGATGAACACTGAAGCTTTCTTT. Its translation is CASSPPGMNTEAFF.